This entry concerns a single TCR beta chain. The protocol was immunoSEQ multiplex PCR, while the TCRdb copy is restricted to in-frame clones and leaves out a portion. The sample contains millions of clones, approximately 95% of which appear only once. The sample comes from a study of shared clonotypes between healthy human individuals. Donors comprised healthy HIV-negative adults lacking recent acute infections or vaccinations. Nashville, Tennessee was home to all donors, each a Caucasian adult. This CDR3 is 16 amino acids long. Germline CDR1 MNHNS, CDR2 SASEGT. V was cut by 4 bases and J by 0 bases, with 15 bases left in between.

This sequence was found in a young man in good health. The material sequenced was naive CD4+ T cells sorted from blood. Documented subset: CD45RA+ positively selected. The J gene is TRBJ1-1, the V gene TRBV6-1; D not certain. CDR3 nucleotides: TGTGCCAGCAGTGCTATAATGGGCGGCATGAACACTGAAGCTTTCTTT. This gives the protein CASSAIMGGMNTEAFF.